This T cell receptor (beta chain) was recorded in a study of graft-versus-host responses after intestinal transplantation. Study-wide points: GvH clones were found in recipient marrow; some appeared first in ileum or blood. Patients who carried graft-donor T cell macrochimerism also had high graft-versus-host to host-versus-graft clonal ratios in their allografts.

This CDR3 is 14 amino acids long. V lost 3 bases and J lost 7, with 13 bases in between. Germline V lookup: CDR1 LGHNT, CDR2 FRNRAP. With respect to this clone: As yet, its antigen is unknown.

Only in-frame clones appear in the TCRdb table, and some are missing; sequencing was by immunoSEQ multiplex PCR. Among about 93,000 clones listed, approximately 95% were seen once. Specimen: unstimulated CD8+ T cells sorted from spleen or lymph node cells, collected before intestinal transplant. The chain is built from TRBV12-5 and TRBJ2-1, with a possible D match to TRBD2 (6 bases). The receptor's source is a human donor who received an intestinal transplant. The CDR3 spells CASGFGTFHNEQFF. The CDR3 DNA follows: TGTGCTAGTGGTTTTGGGACTTTTCATAATGAGCAGTTCTTC.